A single count supports the clone carrying this T cell receptor beta chain. Data came from immunoSEQ multiplex PCR; TCRdb stores just in-frame clones and leaves some out. The table has some 2,500,000 clones, 92% seen once. These data originate in a study of shared clonotypes between healthy human individuals. Source material: naive CD4+ T cells from PBMCs. Subset indicated: CD45RA+ positively selected. This sequence was found in a man aged 18 to 29 in good health. Some clones in this sample may be carry-over from other donors' samples.

The CDR3, as DNA: TGTGCCAGCAGCGATCGACTAGCGGGAGCTTACGAGCAGTACTTC. Protein: CASSDRLAGAYEQYF. The genes are TRBV7-2 and TRBJ2-7; TRBD2 agrees at 12 bases. From germline, CDR1 is SGHTA and CDR2 FQGNSA. CDR3 size: 15 residues. Trimming removed 5 bases from V and 4 bases from J; junction bases left unmatched: 6.